This T cell receptor (beta chain) was recorded in a study of beta chain features in type 1 diabetes. Study summary: Sorted cells numbering 107,917,701 were examined across all samples.

TCRB transcripts that were expressed got sequenced, as all of the isolated RNA had been reverse transcribed. The repertoire was sequenced with immunoSEQ multiplex PCR; TCRdb's copy has only in-frame clones and lacks some. This table has roughly 40,000 clones, 64% appearing once. This clone was picked up one time. The antigen is unknown. Points from the study as a whole: Researchers could not determine here whether HLA type influences TCRB rearrangement.

Each sorted population was over 98% pure. The clonotype originates from a woman aged 25 to 39 in good health. The sample consisted of Tregs from blood.

CDR3 sequence: CAWSSGRRADTQYF. The CDR3 nucleotides are TGTGCCTGGTCGAGCGGGAGAAGGGCAGATACGCAGTATTTT. The V and J genes are TRBV30 and TRBJ2-3; 8 bases agree with TRBD2. Germline-derived CDR1 and CDR2 are GTSNPN and SVGIG (reference sequence). CDR3 length: 14 residues. The V segment lost 5 bases and the J segment 4 bases; nucleotides outside the gene matches: 8.